What follows are 27 T cell receptor beta chains derived from one specimen sequenced in a study of siplizumab effects on memory and regulatory T cells. TCRdb keeps only in-frame clones here, not all; method: immunoSEQ multiplex PCR. The table shows 100,000 or so clones, with more than 90% occurring only once. What was sequenced was CD4+ T cells sorted from blood. All receptors come from a human donor in good health. Some clones in this sample may be carry-over from other donors' samples.

This clone showed up just once. This chain links TRBV12-5 with TRBJ2-2; 8 nucleotides line up with TRBD2. The CDR3 loop spans 15 amino acids. The germline V gene encodes CDR1 LGHNT and CDR2 FRNRAP. J was trimmed by 3 bases and V by 3 bases; bases with no gene match: 3. The CDR3 coding sequence is TGTGCTAGTGGTTTCACTAGCGGACACACCGGGGAGCTGTTTTTT. It codes for CASGFTSGHTGELFF.

The CDR3 here is CASSTIQVPLNEKLFF. CDR3 coding DNA: TGTGCCAGCAGCACTATACAGGTGCCGCTTAATGAAAAACTGTTTTTT. This rearrangement joins TRBV21-1 to TRBJ1-4; the DNA was not used to check the table's D call, TRBD1. TRBV21-1 is shown as a pseudogene. The CDR3 has 16 amino acids.

The V gene is TRBV11-2, the J gene TRBJ2-5; no firm D call. This CDR3 is 11 amino acids long. CDR1 SGHAT and CDR2 FQNNGV come from the germline V gene. Trimming took 2 bases from V and 3 from J, leaving 1 base between them. The CDR3 is CASSLKETQYF. DNA of the CDR3: TGTGCCAGCAGCTTAAAAGAGACCCAGTACTTC.

This clone appeared a few times. V usage is TRBV5-1 and J usage is TRBJ1-1; a possible D gene is TRBD1 (5 bases). V lost 1 base and J 6 bases, leaving 16 bases between the germline ends. Germline CDR1 and CDR2: SGHRS and YFSETQ. This CDR3 contains 15 residues. CDR3 sequence (DNA): TGCGCCAGCAGCTTGACCTCAGGGAGTCTTTCTGAAGCTTTCTTT. Translation: CASSLTSGSLSEAFF.

The chain combines TRBV27 with TRBJ1-3; D gene ambiguous. The germline V and J ends were trimmed by 3 bases and 0 bases, with 9 bases remaining between them. The germline V gene has CDR1 MNHEY and CDR2 SMNVEV (reference sequence). The CDR3 consists of 15 residues. CDR3 sequence reads: CASSFGPDSGNTIYF. The CDR3 DNA is TGTGCCAGCAGTTTTGGACCAGACTCTGGAAACACCATATATTTT.

V gene TRBV11-1 combines with J gene TRBJ2-2; D remains ambiguous. Per the germline V gene, CDR1 is SGHAT and CDR2 is FQDESV (reference sequence). This CDR3 is built from 14 residues. V dropped 5 bases and J dropped 0 bases, with 7 bases sitting between them. The chain's CDR3 is CASSSDPNTGELFF. DNA for the CDR3: TGTGCCAGCAGCAGTGACCCGAACACCGGGGAGCTGTTTTTT.

In this sample, this clone turned up once. The chain recombines TRBV7-2 with TRBJ2-7; 8 nucleotides line up with TRBD1. V trimming: 0 bases; J trimming: 8 bases; junction bases outside the gene matches: 9. The V gene's germline CDR1 is SGHTA and CDR2 FQGNSA. The CDR3 covers 15 residues. This chain's CDR3 is CASSLARGQAAKQYF. The DNA for the CDR3 is TGTGCCAGCAGCTTAGCGAGGGGACAGGCAGCCAAGCAGTACTTC.

This chain joins TRBV5-1 and TRBJ1-4; TRBD1 is a possible D gene (5 bases). CDR3 size: 16 residues. The V end was cut by 5 bases, the J end by 5 bases, with 19 bases between. Germline CDR1 SGHRS, CDR2 YFSETQ. The CDR3 DNA reads TGCGCCAGCAGTTTAGTGATGGGGGAGTCAAATGAAAAACTGTTTTTT. Amino acids: CASSLVMGESNEKLFF.

The rearrangement uses TRBV30 and TRBJ2-1; D gene uncertain. V dropped 7 bases and J dropped 8 bases, with 18 bases sitting between them. CDR1 and CDR2 (germline): GTSNPN, SVGIG (reference sequence). This CDR3 contains 13 residues. CDR3 sequence: CAYTGYQWDEQFF. The CDR3 DNA reads as TGTGCCTACACCGGCTACCAATGGGATGAGCAGTTCTTC.

This clone was counted once. The V call is TRBV5-6, the J call TRBJ1-5; TRBD1 matches at 8 bases. CDR3 length equals 14 residues. Germline CDR1 and CDR2: SGHDT and YYEEEE. Trimming at V came to 2 bases and at J to 9 bases, leaving 7 bases not matched to a gene. CDR3 in DNA: TGTGCCAGCAGCTTAGGGACAGGCCAGGGGCCCCAGCATTTT. Its protein product is CASSLGTGQGPQHF.

J is TRBJ2-7 and V is TRBV2, with D possibly TRBD2 on 5 matching bases. The germline V gene encodes CDR1 SNHLY and CDR2 FYNNEI. Trimming stripped 6 bases from V and 1 base from J, with 16 bases between. CDR3 length: 15 amino acids. This CDR3 is CASSRSRVRSYEQYF. CDR3 sequence (DNA): TGTGCCAGCAGCCGTTCGAGGGTCCGGTCCTACGAGCAGTACTTC.

This chain uses TRBV18 with TRBJ1-1; D not certain. CDR1 KGHSH and CDR2 LQKENI come from the germline V gene. V lost 3 bases and J lost 8, with 10 bases in between. The CDR3 extends over 12 amino acids. The CDR3 loop is CASSPGRREAFF. The CDR3, as DNA: TGTGCCAGCTCACCCGGCCGTCGGGAAGCTTTCTTT.

V gene TRBV5-6 combines with J gene TRBJ1-6; a weak D match, TRBD1 (5 bases). The V gene's germline CDR1 is SGHDT and CDR2 YYEEEE. This CDR3 is 18 amino acids long. Trimming shortened V by 2 bases and J by 0 bases, and 15 bases separated the two germline ends. CDR3 in amino acids: CASSFSRQTSSYNSPLHF. The DNA for the CDR3 is TGTGCCAGCAGCTTTTCGAGACAGACTAGCTCCTATAATTCACCCCTCCACTTT.

CDR3 sequence reads: CASSSLLYTDTQYF. The DNA for the CDR3 is TGTGCCAGCAGCTCCCTACTCTACACAGATACGCAGTATTTT. V usage is TRBV5-4 and J usage is TRBJ2-3; no definite D call. The CDR3 has 14 residues. Germline lookup yields CDR1 SGHNT and CDR2 YYREEE (reference sequence). V was clipped by 3 bases and J by 2 bases, with 10 bases between them.

This chain joins TRBV10-1 and TRBJ1-2; D may be TRBD1 (6 bases). Germline loops: CDR1 WNHNN, CDR2 SYGVQD (reference sequence). Trimming shortened V by 3 bases and J by 4 bases, and 9 bases separated the two germline ends. CDR3 length: 13 amino acids. The CDR3 coding sequence is TGCGCCAGCAGTGAACAGGGAACCTATGGCTACACCTTC. Protein sequence: CASSEQGTYGYTF.

This sequence joins TRBV5-8 and TRBJ1-1; possible D gene TRBD1, 5 bases. Trimming pared 2 bases from V and 4 bases from J, leaving 9 bases between. Per the germline V gene, CDR1 is SGHTS and CDR2 is YDEGEE. This CDR3 is built from 13 residues. The CDR3 protein is CASSFLGGTEAFF. CDR3 nucleotide sequence: TGTGCCAGCAGCTTCCTCGGGGGCACTGAAGCTTTCTTT. The whole variable domain, remainder taken from reference TRBV5-8 and TRBJ1-1, is EAGVTQSPTHLIKTRGQQATLRCSPISGHTSVYWYQQALGLGLQFLLWYDEGEERNRGNFPPRFSGRQFPNYSSELNVNALELEDSALYLCASSFLGGTEAFFGQGTRLTVV.

Only one count was recorded for this clone. The V call is TRBV19, the J call TRBJ2-5; no clear D gene. Trimming pared 6 bases from V and 5 bases from J, leaving 13 bases between. This CDR3 has 13 residues. The germline CDR1 and CDR2 sequences are LNHDA and SQIVND (reference sequence). The CDR3 is CASSDRARETQYF. The CDR3 DNA follows: TGTGCCAGTAGCGACCGGGCCCGGGAGACCCAGTACTTC.

This chain links TRBV19 with TRBJ2-7; 9 positions match TRBD2. CDR1 is LNHDA, CDR2 SQIVND, per germline (reference sequence). The CDR3 has 16 residues. V dropped 4 bases and J dropped 0; count of bases not matched to a gene: 7. CDR3 loop: CASSRNSGRSSYEQYF. DNA for the CDR3: TGTGCCAGTAGTAGAAACAGCGGGAGGTCCTCCTACGAGCAGTACTTC.

This clone has just one count. CDR3 amino acids: CASGQPGVNTEAFF. The CDR3, as DNA: TGTGCTAGTGGTCAACCGGGGGTAAACACTGAAGCTTTCTTT. V is TRBV12-5 and J is TRBJ1-1; the D gene is possibly TRBD1 (5 bases). Germline V gene lookup returns CDR1 LGHNT and CDR2 FRNRAP. The CDR3 consists of 14 residues. Deletions cut 5 bases from V and 2 bases from J, with 12 bases between.

This chain uses TRBV28 with TRBJ2-5; D is undetermined. Germline V gene lookup returns CDR1 MDHEN and CDR2 SYDVKM. This CDR3 has 15 residues. Trimming cost V 4 bases and J 1 base, with 13 bases left between them. This CDR3 reads CASSSHQTAQETQYF. CDR3 in DNA: TGTGCCAGCAGTTCCCATCAAACGGCCCAAGAGACCCAGTACTTC. Looking up the rest from reference TRBV28 and TRBJ2-5 gives the full variable domain: DVKVTQSSRYLVKRTGEKVFLECVQDMDHENMFWYRQDPGLGLRLIYFSYDVKMKEKGDIPEGYSVSREKKERFSLILESASTNQTSMYLCASSSHQTAQETQYFGPGTRLLVL.

The chain links TRBV11-2 to TRBJ2-2, with D unclear. The CDR3 is 13 residues long. Germline V CDR1 and CDR2: SGHAT, FQNNGV. V gave up 4 bases and J gave up 1 base, with 4 bases separating them. Here the CDR3 reads CASSSQNTGELFF. CDR3 nucleotides: TGTGCCAGCAGCTCCCAGAACACCGGGGAGCTGTTTTTT.

The V call is TRBV9, the J call TRBJ1-2; no firm D call. Trimming left V 4 bases short and J 4 bases short, with 8 bases between. CDR1 is SGDLS and CDR2 is YYNGEE in the germline V gene. This CDR3 contains 12 residues. CDR3 in amino acids: CASSKEGYGYTF. For the CDR3, the DNA is TGTGCCAGCAGCAAGGAGGGCTATGGCTACACCTTC.

The V and J genes are TRBV5-6 and TRBJ1-2; D is undetermined. CDR1 SGHDT and CDR2 YYEEEE come from the germline V gene. The CDR3 loop spans 14 amino acids. Between the trimmed V and J ends, which lost 0 bases and 0 bases, there was a span of 6 bases. CDR3 coding DNA: TGTGCCAGCAGCTTGGGCAGCCCTAACTATGGCTACACCTTC. Translation gives CASSLGSPNYGYTF.

The chain couples TRBV19 to TRBJ2-5, with a weak D call TRBD1 (6 bases). Germline V gene sequence: CDR1 LNHDA, CDR2 SQIVND (reference sequence). The CDR3 consists of 15 residues. V lost 5 bases and J lost 5, with 18 bases in between. This CDR3 is CASSVGRLRGETQYF. The DNA for the CDR3 is TGTGCCAGTAGTGTGGGGCGTCTTAGGGGGGAGACCCAGTACTTC.

This sequence joins TRBV28 and TRBJ2-1, with D possibly matching TRBD2 (6 bases). The CDR3 consists of 15 residues. Germline V gene sequence: CDR1 MDHEN, CDR2 SYDVKM. V shed 3 bases and J shed 0 bases, with 9 bases lying between them. CDR3 coding DNA: TGTGCCAGCAGTTTCGGCGGGGCCTCCTACAATGAGCAGTTCTTC. Translating gives CASSFGGASYNEQFF.

For this clone: The sample carries other DNA sequences with the same CDR3. The rearrangement links TRBV6-1 to TRBJ1-2; D is perhaps TRBD1 (5 bases). V gave up 0 bases and J gave up 4 bases, with 9 bases separating them. In germline, CDR1 is MNHNS, CDR2 SASEGT. This CDR3 comprises 14 residues. The CDR3 is CASSEAGGVYGYTF. In nucleotides, the CDR3 is TGTGCCAGCAGTGAAGCGGGGGGAGTCTATGGCTACACCTTC.

As DNA, the CDR3 is TGCGCCAGCAGCCAATACGGACTAGCGGGAGGACTCACCGGGGAGCTGTTTTTT. Its protein is CASSQYGLAGGLTGELFF. The V call is TRBV5-1, the J call TRBJ2-2, with 14 bases matching TRBD2. Trimming at V came to 4 bases and at J to 4 bases, leaving 9 bases not matched to a gene. The CDR3 spans 18 residues. Germline V lookup: CDR1 SGHRS, CDR2 YFSETQ.